This T cell receptor beta chain originates from a study of response to subunit inactivated influenza vaccine. Study conclusions and caveats: Seasonal influenza vaccination, on each occasion, was suggested by the authors to recruit few new T cells.

In the case of this clonotype: As yet, its antigen is unknown.

The CDR3 loop spans 15 amino acids. V dropped 1 base and J dropped 3; count of bases not matched to a gene: 4. Germline V gives CDR1 DFQATT, CDR2 SNEGSKA (reference sequence). TCRdb reprocessed the RT-PCR reads via MiXCR and lists one record per CDR3 protein. The data show 600,000 to 850,000 distinct CDR3 sequences, roughly 15% seen once. The sequence came from a man aged 45 to 65 who received an inactivated influenza vaccine. This sample comprised PBMCs from blood, obtained around two weeks before vaccination. V usage is TRBV20-1 and J usage is TRBJ2-1; 9 bases align to TRBD2. Here the CDR3 DNA reads TGCAGTGCTAGAGCAACAGCGGGGGGCTACAATGAGCAGTTCTTC. It specifies CSARATAGGYNEQFF.